The next 26 T cell receptor beta chains were all read from a single sample in a study of blood T cell repertoires in COVID-19. The table came from immunoSEQ multiplex PCR; TCRdb's copy has only in-frame clones and leaves some out. Of roughly 200,000 clones listed, around 83% are singletons. Sequencing was done on a sample of peripheral blood. The receptors stem from a woman aged 50 to 65 with COVID-19, enrolled during active disease.

This clone has only one observation. The V gene is TRBV24-1, the J gene TRBJ1-5; 8 positions agree with TRBD1. The germline CDR1 and CDR2 sequences are KGHDR and SFDVKD. The V segment lost 2 bases and the J segment 4 bases; nucleotides outside the gene matches: 0. This CDR3 contains 14 residues. The CDR3: CATSDYRGNQPQHF. The CDR3, as DNA: TGTGCCACCAGTGATTACAGGGGGAATCAGCCCCAGCATTTT.

This clone has more than one count but fewer than ten. The rearrangement joins TRBV29-1 to TRBJ2-7, with 10 bases that match TRBD1. Germline-derived CDR1 and CDR2 are SQVTM and ANQGSEA. V was pared by 4 bases and J by 4 bases, with 13 bases of the junction left unmatched. The CDR3 runs to 16 residues. For the CDR3, the DNA is TGCAGCGTTGGTCCTTATGACAGGGGGCTCCAATACGAGCAGTACGTC. Residues: CSVGPYDRGLQYEQYV.

This clone has ten or more counts. The CDR3 coding sequence is TGTGCCAGCAGCCCCCGGGGAGACAGGGGCGGCTACACCTTC. It encodes CASSPRGDRGGYTF. This chain joins TRBV7-9 and TRBJ1-2; 8 nucleotides agree with TRBD1. V shed 5 bases, J shed 8 bases, and the junction held 10 bases outside the gene matches. The CDR3 is made up of 14 amino acids. Germline CDR1 is SEHNR and CDR2 is FQNEAQ (reference sequence). The full variable domain, with the rest looked up from reference TRBV7-9 and TRBJ1-2, is DTGVSQNPRHKITKRGQNVTFRCDPISEHNRLYWYRQTLGQGPEFLTYFQNEAQLEKSRLLSDRFSAERPKGSFSTLEIQRTEQGDSAMYLCASSPRGDRGGYTFGSGTRLTVV.

J is TRBJ1-2 and V is TRBV19, with 8 bases aligning to TRBD1. The CDR3 loop spans 15 amino acids. The V gene's germline CDR1 is LNHDA and CDR2 SQIVND (reference sequence). V was pared by 8 bases and J by 5 bases, with 13 bases of the junction left unmatched. The CDR3 reads CASSISQGVDYGYTF. The CDR3 DNA follows: TGTGCCAGTTCCATCTCACAGGGGGTCGATTATGGCTACACCTTC.

DNA for the CDR3: TGTGCCAGCTCTAGCTTCAGAACTAATGAAAAACTGTTTTTT. Translation: CASSSFRTNEKLFF. J is TRBJ1-4 and V is TRBV27; D is uncertain. Germline V gives CDR1 MNHEY, CDR2 SMNVEV (reference sequence). The V end was cut by 8 bases, the J end by 1 base, with 11 bases between. This CDR3 is 14 amino acids long.

V is TRBV3-1 (or the pseudogene TRBV3-2) and J is TRBJ2-1, with 12 bases identical to TRBD1. Germline CDR1 reads LGHDT; CDR2 reads YNNKEL (reference sequence). J was trimmed by 8 bases and V by 4 bases; bases with no gene match: 9. This CDR3 is built from 16 residues. The chain's CDR3 is CASSPPGQGALDEQFF. CDR3 in DNA: TGTGCCAGCAGCCCCCCGGGACAGGGGGCTCTGGATGAGCAGTTCTTC.

The chain is built from TRBV18 and TRBJ1-5; D unresolved. From germline, CDR1 is KGHSH and CDR2 LQKENI. V dropped 3 bases and J dropped 4 bases, with 13 bases sitting between them. The CDR3 has 15 amino acids. CDR3 residues: CASSPDGVGNQPQHF. The CDR3 DNA reads as TGTGCCAGCTCACCCGACGGGGTGGGTAATCAGCCCCAGCATTTT. The whole variable domain, filled in from reference TRBV18 and TRBJ1-5, reads NAGVMQNPRHLVRRRGQEARLRCSPMKGHSHVYWYRQLPEEGLKFMVYLQKENIIDESGMPKERFSAEFPKEGPSILRIQQVVRGDSAAYFCASSPDGVGNQPQHFGDGTRLSIL.

This chain connects TRBV7-2 to TRBJ1-5, with TRBD1 as a possible D gene (6 bases). The CDR3 sequence is 15 residues long. The germline CDR1 and CDR2 sequences are SGHTA and FQGNSA. V gave up 5 bases and J gave up 5 bases, with 16 bases separating them. CDR3 coding DNA: TGTGCCAGCAGCGCCAGAACAGGGATCGATCAGCCCCAGCATTTT. Its translation is CASSARTGIDQPQHF.

This clone was seen only once. V is TRBV9 and J is TRBJ2-3; D not certain. V lost 0 bases to trimming and J lost 3 bases, with 5 bases between them. This CDR3 comprises 13 residues. Germline CDR1 reads SGDLS; CDR2 reads YYNGEE. Here the CDR3 DNA reads TGTGCCAGCAGCGTAGCCCCGACAGATACGCAGTATTTT. Its translation: CASSVAPTDTQYF.

The rearrangement uses TRBV25-1 and TRBJ2-2; the D gene is possibly TRBD2 (6 bases). V gave up 3 bases and J gave up 1 base, with 9 bases separating them. CDR1 and CDR2 (germline): MGHDK, SYGVNS. The CDR3 is 15 amino acids. CDR3 coding DNA: TGTGCCAGCAGTGACGGGGGTTGGAACACCGGGGAGCTGTTTTTT. It is translated as CASSDGGWNTGELFF.

V and J are TRBV5-1 and TRBJ2-2; TRBD1 is a possible D gene (8 bases). Germline CDR1 and CDR2: SGHRS and YFSETQ. The CDR3 is made up of 15 amino acids. Trimming removed 4 bases at V and 5 bases at J, with 15 bases between. CDR3 sequence (DNA): TGCGCCAGCAGCCCTACAGGGGGGGAGACCGGGGAGCTGTTTTTT. Encoded protein: CASSPTGGETGELFF.

The rearrangement links TRBV23-1 to TRBJ1-5; TRBD1 aligns across 9 bases. TRBV23-1 has ORF status, its function being uncertain. The CDR3 is 15 residues long. V shed 6 bases, J shed 4 bases, and the junction held 7 bases outside the gene matches. Written as DNA, the CDR3 is TGCGCCAGCAGCCCCGGGACAGGGTTAAATCAGCCCCAGCATTTT. Translated, it gives CASSPGTGLNQPQHF.

This chain connects TRBV10-3 to TRBJ2-7, with 11 bases that match TRBD2. Germline lookup yields CDR1 ENHRY and CDR2 SYGVKD. The CDR3 contains 17 residues. The junction had 15 bases not matched to a gene; V was cut back by 7 bases and J by 4 bases. The CDR3 coding sequence is TGTGCCATCACCCCTGGAAAAAAACTAGCGGGGGAATACGAGCAGTACGTC. Its translation is CAITPGKKLAGEYEQYV.

The chain uses TRBV11-2 and TRBJ2-4, with 9 nucleotides matching TRBD2. This CDR3 has 17 amino acids. Trimming at V came to 5 bases and at J to 4 bases, leaving 12 bases not matched to a gene. Germline CDR1 SGHAT, CDR2 FQNNGV. The CDR3 protein is CASSMRGLAGQKNIQYF. The CDR3 nucleotides are TGTGCCAGCAGCATGAGGGGGCTAGCGGGGCAGAAAAACATTCAGTACTTC.

This sequence joins TRBV6-5 and TRBJ1-2, with 8 bases aligning to TRBD1. Germline V lookup: CDR1 MNHEY, CDR2 SVGAGI. J lost 5 bases, V lost 5 bases, and 10 bases had no gene match. This CDR3 spans 15 amino acids. The CDR3 sequence is CASSHEGQGLYGYTF. CDR3 nucleotide sequence: TGTGCCAGCAGTCACGAAGGACAGGGCCTTTATGGCTACACCTTC.

V and J are TRBV5-5 and TRBJ2-7; TRBD2 might be the D (5 bases). The CDR3 has 14 residues. The germline gives CDR1 SGHKS, CDR2 YYEKEE (reference sequence). V lost 0 bases and J 1 base, leaving 8 bases between the germline ends. CDR3 coding DNA: TGTGCCAGCAGCTTGGCCGGGGAATCCTACGAGCAGTACTTC. It is translated as CASSLAGESYEQYF.

J is TRBJ1-5 and V is TRBV15, with D unclear. In germline, CDR1 is LNHNV, CDR2 YYDKDF (reference sequence). V shed 3 bases and J shed 7 bases, with 7 bases lying between them. This CDR3 comprises 12 residues. This CDR3 is CATSSQEQPQHF. The CDR3 DNA is TGTGCCACCAGCAGCCAGGAACAGCCCCAGCATTTT.

The genes are TRBV6-5 and TRBJ1-2; 7 bases are a match to TRBD1. Germline V lookup: CDR1 MNHEY, CDR2 SVGAGI. V gave up 6 bases and J gave up 7 bases; unmatched junction bases: 11. This CDR3 has 14 amino acids. The CDR3: CASSGTGALGGYTF. The CDR3 DNA sequence: TGTGCCAGCAGCGGAACAGGGGCCTTGGGTGGCTACACCTTC.

CDR3 loop: CASSATREQPQHF. The CDR3 nucleotides are TGTGCCAGCAGCGCGACCAGGGAACAACCCCAGCATTTT. This chain connects TRBV7-9 to TRBJ1-5, with D possibly TRBD1 on 5 matching bases. The CDR3 has 13 residues. Germline assignment: CDR1 SEHNR and CDR2 FQNEAQ (reference sequence). With 5 bases removed from V and 10 bases from J, the gap between germline ends came to 15 bases.

This rearrangement joins TRBV7-8 to TRBJ2-6, with a tentative D call TRBD1 (6 bases). This CDR3 has 15 amino acids. Germline V gene sequence: CDR1 SGHVS, CDR2 FQNEAQ. V dropped 6 bases and J dropped 6 bases, with 15 bases sitting between them. CDR3 in amino acids: CASSLQTGLANVLTF. The CDR3, as DNA: TGTGCCAGCAGTCTTCAAACAGGGTTGGCCAACGTCCTGACTTTC.

The CDR3 nucleotides are TGCGCCAGCAGCTTGGCAGTGAACACTGAAGCTTTCTTT. It is translated as CASSLAVNTEAFF. V and J are TRBV5-1 and TRBJ1-1; D uncertain. V was cut by 0 bases and J by 0 bases, with 3 bases left in between. Germline V lookup: CDR1 SGHRS, CDR2 YFSETQ. CDR3 length: 13 amino acids.

This CDR3 is CASTPTAFQETQYF. In DNA form, the CDR3 reads TGTGCCAGCACCCCGACTGCATTCCAAGAGACCCAGTACTTC. The chain recombines TRBV28 with TRBJ2-5; D not certain. Trimming took 7 bases from V and 1 from J, leaving 13 bases between them. The CDR3 consists of 14 residues. Germline V CDR1 and CDR2: MDHEN, SYDVKM.

The rearrangement uses TRBV11-3 and TRBJ2-4; no clear D. The V gene lost 1 base and the J gene lost 0 bases, with 10 bases spanning the gap. From germline, CDR1 is SGHNT and CDR2 YENEEA. The CDR3 spans 16 residues. In DNA form, the CDR3 reads TGTGCCAGCAGCTTAGGCGGCAAACTAGCCAAAAACATTCAGTACTTC. Its translation: CASSLGGKLAKNIQYF.

This clone came up once. The chain has TRBV4-1 and TRBJ1-2; TRBD1 matches 8 bases. Germline V gives CDR1 MGHRA, CDR2 YSYEKL. The CDR3 contains 14 residues. V lost 3 bases, J lost 5 bases, and 5 bases stayed unmatched. CDR3 region: CASSHTTGGYGYTF. CDR3 DNA sequence: TGCGCCAGCAGCCACACAACAGGGGGGTATGGCTACACCTTC.

This clone was picked up a small number of times. V usage is TRBV20-1 and J usage is TRBJ2-7; D unclear. In germline, CDR1 is DFQATT, CDR2 SNEGSKA (reference sequence). This CDR3 contains 12 residues. The V end was cut by 3 bases, the J end by 4 bases, with 10 bases between. CDR3 sequence: CSASRQAYEQYF. CDR3 nucleotides: TGCAGTGCTAGTCGACAAGCTTACGAGCAGTACTTC.

This chain connects TRBV30 to TRBJ1-1; no definite D call. The germline V gene encodes CDR1 GTSNPN and CDR2 SVGIG (reference sequence). V was pared by 2 bases and J by 4 bases, with 8 bases between. The CDR3 is made up of 12 amino acids. DNA for the CDR3: TGTGCCTGGAGTACGAGGAGCACTGAAGCTTTCTTT. Amino acid sequence: CAWSTRSTEAFF.